One and the same sample provided the 18 T cell receptor beta chains below, sequenced in a study of blood T cell repertoires in COVID-19. Some clones are missing from TCRdb's copy, which holds only in-frame ones; the method was immunoSEQ multiplex PCR. The sample shows 63,000 or so clones, approximately 90% of them seen only once. The specimen was peripheral blood. The source of these receptors is a human donor in a cohort sampled during active COVID-19.

The J gene is TRBJ2-7, the V gene TRBV21-1; the D call TRBD2 from the table was never checked on the DNA. TRBV21-1 is deemed a pseudogene. The CDR3 has 14 amino acids. Here the CDR3 DNA reads TGTGCCGGAGAACTAGCGCCCGACTCCTACGAGCAGTACTTC. Encoded protein: CAGELAPDSYEQYF.

This rearrangement joins TRBV6-5 to TRBJ1-2; 8 bases line up with TRBD1. Germline V CDR1 and CDR2: MNHEY, SVGAGI. Trimming at V came to 10 bases and at J to 3 bases, leaving 4 bases not matched to a gene. The length of the CDR3 is 12 residues. The DNA for the CDR3 is TGTGCCACCATACAGGGGGACTATGGCTACACCTTC. Translated: CATIQGDYGYTF.

The chain recombines TRBV28 with TRBJ2-7, with TRBD1 matching over 7 bases. The germline CDR1 and CDR2 sequences are MDHEN and SYDVKM. The CDR3 runs to 14 residues. Trimming removed 4 bases from V and 2 bases from J; junction bases left unmatched: 5. The CDR3: CASSSRTGPYEQYF. In nucleotides, the CDR3 is TGTGCCAGCAGTTCCCGGACAGGACCCTACGAGCAGTACTTC. Drawing the rest from reference TRBV28 and TRBJ2-7, the complete variable domain is DVKVTQSSRYLVKRTGEKVFLECVQDMDHENMFWYRQDPGLGLRLIYFSYDVKMKEKGDIPEGYSVSREKKERFSLILESASTNQTSMYLCASSSRTGPYEQYFGPGTRLTVT.

The J gene is TRBJ1-2, the V gene TRBV19; 9 bases fit TRBD1. CDR1 LNHDA and CDR2 SQIVND come from the germline V gene (reference sequence). The CDR3 runs to 15 residues. V lost 3 bases to trimming and J lost 8 bases; unmatched junction nucleotides: 10. The CDR3 protein is CASSIMGTGNDGYTF. For the CDR3, the DNA is TGTGCCAGTAGTATTATGGGGACAGGGAATGACGGCTACACCTTC.

As DNA, the CDR3 is TGTGCCAGCAGCTTAGAGAGGACAGGGGCTGAAGCTTTCTTT. Protein product: CASSLERTGAEAFF. The V call is TRBV7-9, the J call TRBJ1-1; 9 nucleotides line up with TRBD1. V lost 1 base, J lost 6 bases, and 3 bases stayed unmatched. CDR3 length: 14 residues. From germline, CDR1 is SEHNR and CDR2 FQNEAQ (reference sequence).

V usage is TRBV25-1 and J usage is TRBJ2-3; D may be TRBD2 (6 bases). Germline values: CDR1 MGHDK, CDR2 SYGVNS. V lost 8 bases, J lost 2 bases, and 20 bases lay in between. The CDR3 is 16 residues long. This CDR3 is CASAVSLAGPTDTQYF. The CDR3 DNA follows: TGTGCCAGCGCGGTTAGTTTGGCGGGGCCCACAGATACGCAGTATTTT.

The chain uses TRBV2 and TRBJ1-4, with D uncertain. The germline V gene encodes CDR1 SNHLY and CDR2 FYNNEI. CDR3 length: 11 residues. Trimming took off 3 bases at V and 14 bases at J, with 10 bases between the two ends. The CDR3 here is CASSERTILFF. The CDR3 nucleotides read TGTGCCAGCAGTGAGCGCACCATCCTGTTTTTT.

The chain combines TRBV7-2 with TRBJ2-5, with 10 bases matching TRBD1. CDR3 length: 15 residues. Germline V gene data show CDR1 as SGHTA and CDR2 as FQGNSA. V dropped 1 base and J dropped 2; count of bases not matched to a gene: 1. The CDR3 reads CASSLGGQGQETQYF. The CDR3 region has the DNA TGTGCCAGCAGCTTAGGGGGACAGGGGCAAGAGACCCAGTACTTC.

CDR3 DNA: TGTGCCAGCAGTTGGGGACTAGCGGGAGCTGAGCAGTTCTTC. It encodes CASSWGLAGAEQFF. The rearrangement links TRBV6-5 to TRBJ2-1, with 14 bases that match TRBD2. Germline loops: CDR1 MNHEY, CDR2 SVGAGI. The CDR3 loop spans 14 amino acids. With V trimmed by 4 bases and J by 9 bases, 2 bases remained unmatched.

The chain has TRBV6-6 and TRBJ2-5; 9 bases are shared with TRBD2. Unmatched junction bases numbered 11, after V lost 7 bases and J lost 5 bases. The CDR3 sequence is 15 residues long. Germline CDR1 reads MNHNY; CDR2 reads SVGAGI (reference sequence). CDR3 region: CASTLAAGGPETQYF. The CDR3 bases are TGTGCCAGCACCCTAGCAGCGGGAGGCCCCGAGACCCAGTACTTC.

The chain couples TRBV2 to TRBJ1-3; D is ambiguous. There are 13 residues in the CDR3. Between the trimmed V and J ends, which lost 1 base and 4 bases, there was a span of 5 bases. Germline CDR1 is SNHLY and CDR2 is FYNNEI. CDR3 sequence (DNA): TGTGCCAGCAGTGAAGGTCAGGGAAACACCATATATTTT. This codes for CASSEGQGNTIYF.

V is TRBV28 and J is TRBJ2-7; possibly TRBD2 for D (5 bases). CDR3 size: 15 residues. V lost 3 bases and J 3 bases, leaving 15 bases between the germline ends. In germline, CDR1 is MDHEN, CDR2 SYDVKM. As DNA, the CDR3 is TGTGCCAGCAGTTTTCCGCAGCGGAAGATCTACGAGCAGTACTTC. Its translation: CASSFPQRKIYEQYF.

This chain connects TRBV20-1 to TRBJ2-7; maybe TRBD2 (5 bases). Germline CDR1 is DFQATT and CDR2 is SNEGSKA (reference sequence). Trimming removed 6 bases from V and 5 bases from J, with 11 bases in between. This CDR3 has 11 amino acids. The CDR3: CSARGYHEQYF. CDR3 in DNA: TGCAGTGCCCGAGGGTACCACGAGCAGTACTTC.

This rearrangement joins TRBV29-1 to TRBJ2-7, with TRBD2 matching 7 bases. The trim removed 5 bases at V and 2 bases at J, leaving 12 bases unmatched. The CDR3 is 15 residues long. Germline CDR1 and CDR2: SQVTM and ANQGSEA. In nucleotides, the CDR3 is TGCAGCGTTTTAACACGGGAGGTCTCAACCTACGAGCAGTACTTC. Protein sequence: CSVLTREVSTYEQYF.

The chain carries TRBV29-1 and TRBJ1-1, with a weak D call TRBD1 (5 bases). CDR1 SQVTM and CDR2 ANQGSEA come from the germline V gene. This CDR3 is 13 amino acids long. V was pared by 5 bases and J by 0 bases, with 10 bases between. The DNA for the CDR3 is TGCAGCGTTTCCGAGACAGTGAACACTGAAGCTTTCTTT. Its translation: CSVSETVNTEAFF.

The chain recombines TRBV6-2 or TRBV6-3 with TRBJ1-1; D is undetermined. This CDR3 contains 16 residues. Germline lookup yields CDR1 MNHEY and CDR2 SVGEGT. Trimming pared 6 bases from V and 0 bases from J, leaving 17 bases between. In DNA, the CDR3 is TGTGCCAGCAGCCCCAGTGGGCCGGGAGTGAACACTGAAGCTTTCTTT. Encoded protein: CASSPSGPGVNTEAFF.

This chain connects TRBV11-2 to TRBJ2-7; TRBD2 agrees at 12 bases. Germline CDR1 reads SGHAT; CDR2 reads FQNNGV. The trim removed 4 bases at V and 5 bases at J, leaving 9 bases unmatched. This CDR3 has 16 residues. The CDR3: CASSSLAGGPRHEQYV. CDR3 coding DNA: TGTGCCAGCAGCTCTCTAGCGGGAGGGCCACGCCACGAGCAGTACGTC.

V gene TRBV7-2 combines with J gene TRBJ1-2; no reliable D call. The germline gives CDR1 SGHTA, CDR2 FQGNSA. The length of the CDR3 is 13 residues. V lost 5 bases to trimming and J lost 3 bases, with 10 bases between them. CDR3 residues: CASSPPGYYGYTF. CDR3 DNA sequence: TGTGCCAGCAGCCCTCCCGGGTACTATGGCTACACCTTC.